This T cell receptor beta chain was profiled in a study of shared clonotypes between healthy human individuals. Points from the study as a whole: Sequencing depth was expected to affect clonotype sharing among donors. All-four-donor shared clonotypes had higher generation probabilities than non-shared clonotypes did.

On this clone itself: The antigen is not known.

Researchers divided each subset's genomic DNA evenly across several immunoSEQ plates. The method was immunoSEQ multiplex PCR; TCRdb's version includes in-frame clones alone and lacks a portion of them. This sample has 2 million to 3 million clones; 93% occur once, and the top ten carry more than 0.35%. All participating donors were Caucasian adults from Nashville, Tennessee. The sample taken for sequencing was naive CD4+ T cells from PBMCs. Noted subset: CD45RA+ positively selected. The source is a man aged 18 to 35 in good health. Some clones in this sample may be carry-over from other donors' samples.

Here the CDR3 reads CAISESSRQGVEKLFF. As DNA, the CDR3 is TGTGCCATCAGTGAGTCCTCGAGACAGGGAGTCGAAAAACTGTTTTTT. The V and J genes are TRBV10-3 and TRBJ1-4, with TRBD1 identical over 7 bases. Looked up from germline, CDR1 is ENHRY and CDR2 is SYGVKD. Trimming removed 0 bases from V and 8 bases from J; junction bases left unmatched: 9. The length of the CDR3 is 16 residues.